This T cell receptor beta chain was documented in a study of OX40 agonist ivuxolimab in advanced cancers. This clone was seen a single time. The antigen is not known. Any history of autoimmune disease or systemic immunosuppression disqualified patients. Samples of blood were obtained at baseline, on cycle 4 day 1, and on cycle 7 day 1. CDR1 is SNHLY, CDR2 FYNNEI, per germline. With 3 bases removed from V and 0 bases from J, the gap between germline ends came to 11 bases. This CDR3 has 16 residues. Assay used: immunoSEQ multiplex PCR; TCRdb lists only in-frame clones, some missing. The sample has 57,000 or so clones; over 80% are singletons. Notes on the study in general: It was also the case that some nonresponders had low normalized T-cell clonal expansion. Individuals who were partial responders at 0.1-3.0 mg/kg had clonal expansion that ranked among the lowest.

This specimen consisted of CD4+ or CD8+ T cells sorted from blood, obtained in a trial of the OX40 agonist ivuxolimab. This sequence originates from an adult with an advanced solid tumor such as melanoma, head and neck, liver or kidney cancer. V usage is TRBV2 and J usage is TRBJ2-2; D call uncertain. CDR3 DNA: TGTGCCAGCAGTGACAATTCGGCGGCGAACACCGGGGAGCTGTTTTTT. The encoded protein is CASSDNSAANTGELFF.